The 14 T cell receptor beta chains reported below all come from one sample, sequenced in a study of T cell responses to AZD1222 COVID-19 vaccine. Method: immunoSEQ multiplex PCR; TCRdb's copy keeps in-frame clones and lacks some. The table records roughly 110,000 clones, about 90% of them present only once. The material sequenced was peripheral blood, taken on day 0 of AZD1222 vaccination. All receptors come from an adult in good health.

This clone was picked up a small number of times. The chain employs TRBV30 and TRBJ1-6; D gene ambiguous. The V end lost 5 bases, the J end lost 0 bases, and 11 bases lay between the germline ends. The CDR3 runs 15 residues. Germline values: CDR1 GTSNPN, CDR2 SVGIG (reference sequence). The DNA for the CDR3 is TGTGCCTGGGGACGGCGGAGCTCCTATAATTCACCCCTCCACTTT. This sequence encodes CAWGRRSSYNSPLHF.

This rearrangement joins TRBV9 to TRBJ2-1; 9 bases map to TRBD2. The CDR3 length is 16 residues. Germline loops: CDR1 SGDLS, CDR2 YYNGEE. V gave up 0 bases and J gave up 10 bases; unmatched junction bases: 11. The CDR3 sequence: CASSVVGGLAGPEQFF. The CDR3 nucleotides read TGTGCCAGCAGCGTAGTTGGGGGGCTAGCGGGACCAGAGCAGTTCTTC.

The rearrangement joins TRBV3-1 (or the pseudogene TRBV3-2) to TRBJ1-4; 9 bases are shared with TRBD1. The CDR3 runs 18 residues. Germline V gene data show CDR1 as LGHDT and CDR2 as YNNKEL (reference sequence). The J segment lost 0 bases and the V segment lost 2 bases, leaving 7 bases of the junction unmatched. The CDR3 region is CASSQRGTGYATNEKLFF. CDR3 bases: TGTGCCAGCAGCCAAAGGGGGACAGGGTATGCAACTAATGAAAAACTGTTTTTT.

Here the CDR3 DNA reads TGTGCCAGTAGTATCACTTCGGGCTATGGCTACACCTTC. Protein product: CASSITSGYGYTF. This chain uses TRBV19 with TRBJ1-2; D is unresolved. The CDR3 covers 13 residues. The germline V gene has CDR1 LNHDA and CDR2 SQIVND (reference sequence). V was shortened by 3 bases and J by 4 bases, with 9 bases between the two germline ends.

The V and J genes are TRBV7-2 and TRBJ1-1; D might be TRBD1 (6 bases). Deletions cut 5 bases from V and 5 bases from J, with 15 bases between. Germline V gives CDR1 SGHTA, CDR2 FQGNSA. This CDR3 is 14 amino acids long. This chain's CDR3 is CASSEQGGETEAFF. The DNA of the CDR3 is TGTGCCAGCAGCGAACAGGGCGGCGAGACTGAAGCTTTCTTT.

This rearrangement joins TRBV5-1 to TRBJ2-3, with 8 bases aligning to TRBD2. This CDR3 is 17 amino acids long. Germline loops: CDR1 SGHRS, CDR2 YFSETQ. The trim removed 0 bases at V and 6 bases at J, leaving 12 bases unmatched. CDR3 DNA: TGCGCCAGCAGCTTGGGAGGGTCCGGGAGGGCCTTTGATACGCAGTATTTT. It encodes CASSLGGSGRAFDTQYF.

The chain joins TRBV3-1 (or the pseudogene TRBV3-2) to TRBJ2-7; 8 positions match TRBD2. With 6 bases clipped from V and 2 bases from J, the junction kept 6 bases outside the gene matches. Germline-derived CDR1 and CDR2 are LGHDT and YNNKEL (reference sequence). This CDR3 comprises 14 residues. The chain's CDR3 is CASSTSGRPYEQYF. The CDR3 bases are TGTGCCAGCAGTACGAGCGGGAGACCCTACGAGCAGTACTTC.

The rearrangement uses TRBV28 and TRBJ1-2; 7 positions match TRBD1. With 3 bases clipped from V and 8 bases from J, the junction kept 0 bases outside the gene matches. Germline assignment: CDR1 MDHEN and CDR2 SYDVKM. The CDR3 totals 11 residues. DNA for the CDR3: TGTGCCAGCAGTTTCAGGGGGGGCTACACCTTC. Protein product: CASSFRGGYTF.

V and J are TRBV30 and TRBJ1-5; D is perhaps TRBD1 (5 bases). Trimming shortened V by 2 bases and J by 2 bases, and 13 bases separated the two germline ends. Germline V gene lookup returns CDR1 GTSNPN and CDR2 SVGIG (reference sequence). The CDR3 loop spans 15 amino acids. CDR3 nucleotide sequence: TGTGCCTGGAGTACAGGATACGGGGGCAATCAGCCCCAGCATTTT. Encoded protein: CAWSTGYGGNQPQHF.

This chain links TRBV5-5 with TRBJ2-1, with 9 bases identical to TRBD2. The J segment lost 2 bases and the V segment lost 0 bases, leaving 3 bases of the junction unmatched. The CDR3 totals 16 residues. In germline, CDR1 is SGHKS, CDR2 YYEKEE (reference sequence). As DNA, the CDR3 is TGTGCCAGCAGCTTGGAGGCTAGCGGGGCCTACAATGAGCAGTTCTTC. It codes for CASSLEASGAYNEQFF.

The V gene is TRBV28, the J gene TRBJ2-3; D gene uncertain. Trimming left V 5 bases short and J 3 bases short, with 12 bases between. The CDR3 length is 14 residues. The germline V gene encodes CDR1 MDHEN and CDR2 SYDVKM. CDR3: CASSPRPETDTQYF. DNA for the CDR3: TGTGCCAGCAGTCCCCGGCCAGAAACAGATACGCAGTATTTT.

The rearrangement joins TRBV10-2 to TRBJ2-2; no reliable D call. Germline loops: CDR1 WSHSY, CDR2 SAAADI. The CDR3 extends over 14 amino acids. V lost 7 bases and J lost 2, with 11 bases in between. CDR3 sequence reads: CASTATPNTGELFF. DNA of the CDR3: TGCGCCAGCACAGCGACTCCTAACACCGGGGAGCTGTTTTTT.

The chain is built from TRBV6-5 and TRBJ1-5; 12 positions agree with TRBD1. Trimming removed 6 bases from V and 9 bases from J; junction bases left unmatched: 9. Germline loops: CDR1 MNHEY, CDR2 SVGAGI. The CDR3 has 15 residues. CDR3 in DNA: TGTGCCAGCAGCCAAGGGGACAGGGGGCTGATGCCCCAGCATTTT. Translation: CASSQGDRGLMPQHF.

This chain connects TRBV27 to TRBJ2-7; D is unclear. CDR1 MNHEY and CDR2 SMNVEV come from the germline V gene (reference sequence). V shed 2 bases and J shed 6 bases, with 8 bases lying between them. The CDR3 totals 12 residues. The CDR3 protein is CASSLGGTEQYF. Written as DNA, the CDR3 is TGTGCCAGCAGTTTAGGCGGTACCGAGCAGTACTTC.